Each of the 26 T cell receptor beta chains below was sequenced from the same sample in a study of CD8+ T cells in alopecia areata. Extracted from the samples, RNA was reverse transcribed into cDNA to serve as the sequencing template. The assay was immunoSEQ multiplex PCR, and TCRdb's table has in-frame clones only and misses some. The sample holds about 120,000 clones, more than 30% seen once. The sample was CD4+ T cells sorted from blood. These receptor sequences come from a human donor with alopecia areata.

This clone has just a few counts. This chain connects TRBV19 to TRBJ2-1; 10 nucleotides agree with TRBD2. Germline loops: CDR1 LNHDA, CDR2 SQIVND (reference sequence). The CDR3 sequence is 14 residues long. J lost 4 bases, V lost 6 bases, and 3 bases had no gene match. The CDR3: CASRSAGGYNEQFF. The DNA for the CDR3 is TGTGCCAGTAGGTCAGCGGGAGGGTACAATGAGCAGTTCTTC.

This rearrangement joins TRBV28 to TRBJ1-1, with D tentatively TRBD1 (6 bases). The CDR3 has 13 residues. The ends were cut back, 7 bases at V and 4 bases at J, with 13 bases in the middle. Germline V gives CDR1 MDHEN, CDR2 SYDVKM. The chain's CDR3 is CASTPTGPTEAFF. The CDR3 DNA is TGTGCCAGCACCCCGACAGGCCCCACTGAAGCTTTCTTT. The whole variable domain, remainder taken from reference TRBV28 and TRBJ1-1, is DVKVTQSSRYLVKRTGEKVFLECVQDMDHENMFWYRQDPGLGLRLIYFSYDVKMKEKGDIPEGYSVSREKKERFSLILESASTNQTSMYLCASTPTGPTEAFFGQGTRLTVV.

The V gene is TRBV6-5, the J gene TRBJ2-7; 7 bases line up with TRBD1. Germline CDR1 MNHEY, CDR2 SVGAGI. The V segment lost 2 bases and the J segment 6 bases; nucleotides outside the gene matches: 10. The CDR3 is 15 residues long. The chain's CDR3 is CASSYGTAGDGEQYF. The CDR3 coding sequence is TGTGCCAGCAGTTACGGGACAGCTGGGGATGGCGAGCAGTACTTC.

The genes are TRBV29-1 and TRBJ2-5; D is unresolved. Germline CDR1 SQVTM, CDR2 ANQGSEA. The CDR3 length is 13 residues. Trimming shortened V by 3 bases and J by 3 bases, and 11 bases separated the two germline ends. The CDR3 DNA reads as TGCAGCGTTGATCGGCGACCGGAAGAGACCCAGTACTTC. Amino acids: CSVDRRPEETQYF. The whole variable domain, remainder taken from reference TRBV29-1 and TRBJ2-5, is SAVISQKPSRDICQRGTSLTIQCQVDSQVTMMFWYRQQPGQSLTLIATANQGSEATYESGFVIDKFPISRPNLTFSTLTVSNMSPEDSSIYLCSVDRRPEETQYFGPGTRLLVL.

The V gene is TRBV29-1, the J gene TRBJ2-1; possible D gene TRBD2, 5 bases. The CDR3 length is 14 residues. The V gene lost 7 bases and the J gene lost 6 bases, with 19 bases spanning the gap. Germline CDR1 is SQVTM and CDR2 is ANQGSEA. CDR3 sequence (DNA): TGCAGCGCCCCGACCCCGGGAAGTTTCAATGAGCAGTTCTTC. Translation gives CSAPTPGSFNEQFF.

V usage is TRBV30 and J usage is TRBJ1-1; D is unclear. Germline lookup yields CDR1 GTSNPN and CDR2 SVGIG (reference sequence). The CDR3 sequence is 11 residues long. Trimming left V 3 bases short and J 8 bases short, with 10 bases between. CDR3 protein: CAWRGSREAFF. The CDR3 DNA is TGTGCCTGGAGGGGATCCAGGGAAGCTTTCTTT. Based on the CDR3 plus reference TRBV30 and TRBJ1-1, the full variable domain is SQTIHQWPATLVQPVGSPLSLECTVEGTSNPNLYWYRQAAGRGLQLLFYSVGIGQISSEVPQNLSASRPQDRQFILSSKKLLLSDSGFYLCAWRGSREAFFGQGTRLTVV.

The gene calls are TRBV11-2 and TRBJ2-2, with a possible D match to TRBD2 (5 bases). V gave up 3 bases and J gave up 3 bases, with 11 bases separating them. This CDR3 is built from 15 residues. Germline V gene sequence: CDR1 SGHAT, CDR2 FQNNGV. This CDR3 is CASSFRGQHTGELFF. In DNA, the CDR3 is TGTGCCAGCAGCTTCAGAGGGCAGCACACCGGGGAGCTGTTTTTT.

The chain has TRBV4-3 and TRBJ2-1, with 7 bases matching TRBD2. Losses at the gene ends were 6 bases for V and 3 bases for J; bases not matched to a gene: 8. This CDR3 spans 15 amino acids. In germline, CDR1 is LGHNA, CDR2 YSLEER. CDR3 nucleotides: TGCGCCAGCAGGCGTGGGACTAATCTCTACAATGAGCAGTTCTTC. Its protein is CASRRGTNLYNEQFF.

The rearrangement joins TRBV5-1 to TRBJ2-5; possibly TRBD2 for D (6 bases). V shed 0 bases and J shed 0 bases, with 12 bases lying between them. Germline V gives CDR1 SGHRS, CDR2 YFSETQ. This CDR3 is built from 16 residues. CDR3 protein: CASSLGAGGHQETQYF. In DNA form, the CDR3 reads TGCGCCAGCAGCTTGGGGGCCGGGGGTCACCAAGAGACCCAGTACTTC.

This sequence joins TRBV28 and TRBJ1-6; 10 bases are a match to TRBD1. CDR1 and CDR2 from the germline V gene are MDHEN and SYDVKM. The CDR3 totals 14 residues. With V trimmed by 3 bases and J by 13 bases, 6 bases remained unmatched. The CDR3 here is CASSLVGQGFPLHF. CDR3 bases: TGTGCCAGCAGTTTGGTGGGACAGGGGTTTCCCCTCCACTTT. The full variable domain, in which reference TRBV28 and TRBJ1-6 provide the parts outside the CDR3, is DVKVTQSSRYLVKRTGEKVFLECVQDMDHENMFWYRQDPGLGLRLIYFSYDVKMKEKGDIPEGYSVSREKKERFSLILESASTNQTSMYLCASSLVGQGFPLHFGNGTRLTVT.

The chain recombines TRBV28 with TRBJ2-5, with D perhaps TRBD1 (5 bases). The germline V gene has CDR1 MDHEN and CDR2 SYDVKM. V was trimmed by 4 bases and J by 9 bases, leaving 18 bases between them. The CDR3 is made up of 14 amino acids. The chain's CDR3 is CASSWAGAKGAQYF. CDR3 DNA sequence: TGTGCCAGCAGTTGGGCAGGCGCAAAAGGGGCCCAGTACTTC.

On this clone itself: One junction end disagrees with the germline gene, perhaps due to a read error. The chain couples TRBV28 to TRBJ2-4, with D possibly being TRBD2 (5 bases). CDR3 length equals 12 residues. The germline V gene encodes CDR1 MDHEN and CDR2 SYDVKM. CDR3 sequence reads: CASSLEGLPVHF. In DNA form, the CDR3 reads TGTGCCAGCAGTTTAGAGGGCTTACCCGTCCATTTC.

This clone was detected once. The rearrangement joins TRBV11-2 to TRBJ1-2; D ambiguous. The germline V and J ends were trimmed by 3 bases and 7 bases, with 6 bases remaining between them. Germline lookup yields CDR1 SGHAT and CDR2 FQNNGV. CDR3 length equals 11 residues. The CDR3 DNA sequence: TGTGCCAGCAGCTTTAGGCGTGGCTACACCTTC. It yields the protein CASSFRRGYTF.

The chain couples TRBV7-2 to TRBJ1-4; D is unresolved. Germline-derived CDR1 and CDR2 are SGHTA and FQGNSA. Trimming shortened V by 5 bases and J by 6 bases, and 10 bases separated the two germline ends. CDR3 size: 13 residues. CDR3 DNA: TGTGCCAGCAGCCCACATACGGATGAAAAACTGTTTTTT. Translating it yields CASSPHTDEKLFF.

V is TRBV27 and J is TRBJ1-1, with TRBD1 matching 7 bases. The CDR3 is 14 amino acids. V dropped 6 bases and J dropped 0; count of bases not matched to a gene: 4. Germline lookup yields CDR1 MNHEY and CDR2 SMNVEV (reference sequence). CDR3 amino acids: CASRPDRMNTEAFF. CDR3 bases: TGTGCCAGCAGACCGGACAGGATGAACACTGAAGCTTTCTTT.

In its sample, this clone was seen a few times. The chain employs TRBV5-1 and TRBJ2-7; D gene ambiguous. Trimming pared 4 bases from V and 2 bases from J, leaving 13 bases between. The V gene's germline CDR1 is SGHRS and CDR2 YFSETQ. This CDR3 has 14 residues. CDR3 coding DNA: TGCGCCAGCAGCCCCCACTTTGAGGCCTACGAGCAGTACTTC. It translates to CASSPHFEAYEQYF.

This chain connects TRBV29-1 to TRBJ2-3, with TRBD2 matching 10 bases. Trimming at V came to 0 bases and at J to 12 bases, leaving 12 bases not matched to a gene. Germline CDR1 is SQVTM and CDR2 is ANQGSEA. The CDR3 totals 15 residues. The CDR3 DNA reads as TGCAGCGTTGAAGATTTGGCGATAGCGGGGGGTCTCCAGTATTTT. Translating it yields CSVEDLAIAGGLQYF.

The chain is built from TRBV5-6 and TRBJ2-2, with no clear D. With 4 bases removed from V and 2 bases from J, the gap between germline ends came to 0 bases. Per the germline V gene, CDR1 is SGHDT and CDR2 is YYEEEE. This CDR3 is 11 amino acids long. The DNA of the CDR3 is TGTGCCAGCAGCAACACCGGGGAGCTGTTTTTT. It translates to CASSNTGELFF.

The chain is built from TRBV30 and TRBJ1-2; no clear D. The CDR3 covers 12 residues. Germline V gene data show CDR1 as GTSNPN and CDR2 as SVGIG (reference sequence). The V end lost 4 bases, the J end lost 6 bases, and 12 bases lay between the germline ends. The CDR3 nucleotides read TGTGCCTGGACCGTGTTTTCTGATGGCTACACCTTC. Translating it yields CAWTVFSDGYTF.

The chain couples TRBV30 to TRBJ1-5; no reliable D call. The length of the CDR3 is 13 residues. V was shortened by 3 bases and J by 2 bases, with 8 bases between the two germline ends. Germline V gene sequence: CDR1 GTSNPN, CDR2 SVGIG (reference sequence). CDR3 residues: CAWSQRGNQPQHF. The CDR3 bases are TGTGCCTGGAGCCAAAGGGGCAATCAGCCCCAGCATTTT. Looking up the rest from reference TRBV30 and TRBJ1-5 gives the full variable domain: SQTIHQWPATLVQPVGSPLSLECTVEGTSNPNLYWYRQAAGRGLQLLFYSVGIGQISSEVPQNLSASRPQDRQFILSSKKLLLSDSGFYLCAWSQRGNQPQHFGDGTRLSIL.

This clone was counted only a few times. The chain has TRBV20-1 and TRBJ1-4; D remains ambiguous. This CDR3 spans 11 amino acids. Germline CDR1 DFQATT, CDR2 SNEGSKA (reference sequence). Trimming left V 6 bases short and J 4 bases short, with 6 bases between. The CDR3 sequence is CSARDNEKLFF. DNA for the CDR3: TGCAGTGCCCGTGATAATGAAAAACTGTTTTTT.

The chain is built from TRBV28 and TRBJ2-4; a weak D match, TRBD1 (6 bases). Trimming shortened V by 5 bases and J by 6 bases, and 17 bases separated the two germline ends. CDR3 length: 15 amino acids. CDR1 is MDHEN and CDR2 is SYDVKM in the germline V gene. This CDR3 reads CASSTSGTTLNIQYF. DNA for the CDR3: TGTGCCAGCAGTACCTCCGGGACAACCCTAAACATTCAGTACTTC.

This clone showed up just a few times. The V call is TRBV29-1, the J call TRBJ2-1; D ambiguous. Per germline, CDR1 SQVTM and CDR2 ANQGSEA. The CDR3 is 13 amino acids. V dropped 4 bases and J dropped 3 bases, with 10 bases sitting between them. For the CDR3, the DNA is TGCAGCGTTGGGGGAAGGTTCTACAATGAGCAGTTCTTC. Amino acid sequence: CSVGGRFYNEQFF.

This sequence joins TRBV27 and TRBJ2-7, with 8 bases that match TRBD2. The V gene's germline CDR1 is MNHEY and CDR2 SMNVEV (reference sequence). V lost 9 bases to trimming and J lost 0 bases; unmatched junction nucleotides: 7. The CDR3 runs 14 residues. The CDR3 DNA is TGTGCCAGGGAAGCGGGGGAATACTCCTACGAGCAGTACTTC. Residues: CAREAGEYSYEQYF.

The chain links TRBV6-5 to TRBJ2-2; possibly TRBD2 for D (5 bases). The V gene lost 2 bases and the J gene lost 7 bases, with 14 bases spanning the gap. The germline V gene encodes CDR1 MNHEY and CDR2 SVGAGI. The length of the CDR3 is 15 residues. The CDR3 region has the DNA TGTGCCAGCAGTTACAATTTCGGGGTTGGCGGGGAGCTGTTTTTT. This encodes CASSYNFGVGGELFF.

The chain uses TRBV28 and TRBJ1-1; no firm D call. Germline CDR1 reads MDHEN; CDR2 reads SYDVKM. Trimming pared 5 bases from V and 11 bases from J, leaving 15 bases between. The CDR3 contains 12 residues. The CDR3 protein is CASSPEGGRAFF. The CDR3, as DNA: TGTGCCAGCAGTCCGGAAGGAGGGAGGGCTTTCTTT.